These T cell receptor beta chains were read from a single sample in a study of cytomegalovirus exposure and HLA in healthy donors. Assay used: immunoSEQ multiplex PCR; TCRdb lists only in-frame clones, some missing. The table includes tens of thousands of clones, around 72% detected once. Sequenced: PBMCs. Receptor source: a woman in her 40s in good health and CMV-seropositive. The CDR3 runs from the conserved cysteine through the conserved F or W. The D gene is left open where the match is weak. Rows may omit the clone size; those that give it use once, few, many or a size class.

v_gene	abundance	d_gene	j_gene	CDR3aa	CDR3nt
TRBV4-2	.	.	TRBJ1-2	CASSQEGTPGYYGYTF	TGTGCCAGCAGCCAAGAGGGAACCCCAGGGTACTATGGCTACACCTTC
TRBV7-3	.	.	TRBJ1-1	CASSLIRGNTEAFF	TGTGCCAGCAGCTTAATCCGGGGGAACACTGAAGCTTTCTTT
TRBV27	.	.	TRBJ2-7	CASSPDRSSYEQYF	TGTGCCAGCAGTCCAGACAGGTCTTCCTACGAGCAGTACTTC
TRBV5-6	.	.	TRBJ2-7	CASSPHLGGESSYEQYF	TGTGCCAGCAGCCCCCACTTAGGGGGAGAAAGCTCCTACGAGCAGTACTTC
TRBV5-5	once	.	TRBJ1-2	CASSLLAGDPDYGYTF	TGTGCCAGCAGCTTGTTGGCAGGGGACCCGGACTATGGCTACACCTTC
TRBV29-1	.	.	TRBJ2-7	CSVLFDRPHEQYF	TGCAGCGTACTTTTTGATCGCCCACACGAGCAGTACTTC
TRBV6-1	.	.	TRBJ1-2	CASRGGAHRDYGYTF	TGTGCCAGCCGGGGGGGGGCCCACCGGGACTATGGCTACACCTTC
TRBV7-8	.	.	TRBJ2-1	CASSSQRVPYNEQFF	TGTGCCAGCAGCTCCCAGAGGGTGCCCTACAATGAGCAGTTCTTC
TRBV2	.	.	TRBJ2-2	CASRAGLNTGELFF	TGTGCCAGTCGGGCGGGGTTAAACACCGGGGAGCTGTTTTTT
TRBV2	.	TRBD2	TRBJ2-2	CASRAPPRGGGPNTGELFF	TGTGCCAGCAGAGCCCCGCCCCGCGGCGGGGGACCTAACACCGGGGAGCTGTTTTTT
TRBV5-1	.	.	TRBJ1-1	CASRDLQGSAEAFF	TGCGCCAGCAGGGATTTACAGGGTTCGGCTGAAGCTTTCTTT
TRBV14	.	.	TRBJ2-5	CASSQAKGSGETQYF	TGTGCCAGCAGCCAAGCGAAGGGCAGCGGAGAGACCCAGTACTTC
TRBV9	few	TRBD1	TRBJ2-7	CASSVDVGQDYEQYF	TGTGCCAGCAGCGTAGATGTGGGACAGGACTACGAGCAGTACTTC
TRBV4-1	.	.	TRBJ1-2	CASSQGREDYGYTF	TGCGCCAGCAGCCAAGGGAGGGAGGATTATGGCTACACCTTC
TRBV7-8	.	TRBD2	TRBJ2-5	CASSLAPLAGGRKQETQYF	TGTGCCAGCAGCTTAGCGCCCCTAGCGGGGGGAAGAAAGCAAGAGACCCAGTACTTC
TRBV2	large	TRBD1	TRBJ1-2	CASRDGTDSGGYTF	TGTGCCAGCAGGGACGGGACAGACAGTGGCGGCTACACCTTC
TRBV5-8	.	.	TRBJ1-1	CASILEFGPTEAFF	TGTGCCAGCATCCTGGAGTTTGGTCCCACTGAAGCTTTCTTT
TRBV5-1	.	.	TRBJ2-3	CASRRAGSTDTQYF	TGCGCCAGCAGGAGGGCGGGGAGCACAGATACGCAGTATTTT
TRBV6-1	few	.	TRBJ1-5	CASGLVLASNQPQHF	TGTGCCAGCGGCCTCGTTCTTGCTAGCAATCAGCCCCAGCATTTT
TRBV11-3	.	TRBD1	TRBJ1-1	CASSIDRDTEAFF	TGTGCCAGCAGCATTGACAGGGACACTGAAGCTTTCTTT
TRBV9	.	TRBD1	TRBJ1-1	CASSVGTGGLVEAFF	TGTGCCAGCAGCGTAGGGACAGGGGGCTTGGTTGAAGCTTTCTTT
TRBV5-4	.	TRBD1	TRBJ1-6	CASSSDRGRDSPLHF	TGTGCCAGCAGCTCCGACAGGGGGCGCGACTCACCCCTCCACTTT
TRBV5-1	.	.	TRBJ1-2	CASSFGQGGGYTF	TGCGCCAGCAGCTTCGGTCAGGGTGGTGGCTACACCTTC
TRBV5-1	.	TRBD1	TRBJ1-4	CASRSGGSTNEKLFF	TGCGCCAGCAGGTCAGGGGGCTCAACTAATGAAAAACTGTTTTTT
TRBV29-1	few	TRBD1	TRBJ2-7	CSVEKGQGHEQYF	TGCAGCGTTGAAAAGGGACAGGGCCACGAGCAGTACTTC
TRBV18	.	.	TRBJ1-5	CASSPRQGGLNQPQHF	TGTGCCAGCTCACCACGGCAGGGTGGGCTAAATCAGCCCCAGCATTTT
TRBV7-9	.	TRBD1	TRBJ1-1	CSSSFDRETEAFF	TGTTCCAGCAGCTTCGACAGGGAAACTGAAGCTTTCTTT
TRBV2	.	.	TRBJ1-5	CASSEAGNQPQHF	TGTGCCAGCAGTGAGGCGGGGAATCAGCCCCAGCATTTT
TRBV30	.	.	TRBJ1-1	CAWSPLRGKNTEAFF	TGTGCCTGGAGTCCACTCCGGGGGAAGAACACTGAAGCTTTCTTT
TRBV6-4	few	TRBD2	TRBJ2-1	CASSDSAGGNEQFF	TGTGCCAGCAGTGACTCAGCGGGGGGCAATGAGCAGTTCTTC
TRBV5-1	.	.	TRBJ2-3	CASSLEALDFTDTQYF	TGCGCCAGCAGCTTGGAGGCCCTGGACTTCACAGATACGCAGTATTTT
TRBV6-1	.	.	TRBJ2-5	CASSGGQVVFFGTQYF	TGTGCCAGCAGTGGTGGGCAGGTAGTCTTCTTCGGGACCCAGTACTTC